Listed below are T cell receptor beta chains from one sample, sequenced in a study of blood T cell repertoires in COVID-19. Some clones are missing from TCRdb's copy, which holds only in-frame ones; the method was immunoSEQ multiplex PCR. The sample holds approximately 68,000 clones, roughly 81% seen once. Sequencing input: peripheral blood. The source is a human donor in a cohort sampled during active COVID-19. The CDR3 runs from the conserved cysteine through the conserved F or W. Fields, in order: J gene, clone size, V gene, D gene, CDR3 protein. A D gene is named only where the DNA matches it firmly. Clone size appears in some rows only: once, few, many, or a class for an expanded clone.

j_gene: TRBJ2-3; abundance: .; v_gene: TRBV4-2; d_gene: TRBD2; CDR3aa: CASSQDVSGRGDTQYF
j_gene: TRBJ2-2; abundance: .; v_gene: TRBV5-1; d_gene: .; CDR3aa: CASTPALGSGELFF
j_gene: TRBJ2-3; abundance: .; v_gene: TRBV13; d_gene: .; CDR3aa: CASSLLIDTQYF
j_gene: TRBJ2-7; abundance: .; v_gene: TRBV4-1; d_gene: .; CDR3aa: CASSQDVGPYEQYF
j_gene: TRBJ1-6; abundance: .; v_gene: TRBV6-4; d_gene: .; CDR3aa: CASSPTVTNSPLHF
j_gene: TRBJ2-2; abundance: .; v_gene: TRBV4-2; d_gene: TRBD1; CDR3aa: CASSQESRGGASNAGELFF
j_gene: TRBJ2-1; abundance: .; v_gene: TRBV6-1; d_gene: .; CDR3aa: CASSVAGGTYNEQFF
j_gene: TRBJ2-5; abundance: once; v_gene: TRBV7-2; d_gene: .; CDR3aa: CASSWAFGETQYF
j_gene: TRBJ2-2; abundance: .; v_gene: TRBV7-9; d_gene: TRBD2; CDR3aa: CASSRLAGNTGELFF
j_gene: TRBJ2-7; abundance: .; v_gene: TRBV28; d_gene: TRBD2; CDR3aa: CASSFSSGAYEQYF
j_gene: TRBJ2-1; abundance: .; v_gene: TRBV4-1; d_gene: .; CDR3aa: CASSQEETSSYNEQFF
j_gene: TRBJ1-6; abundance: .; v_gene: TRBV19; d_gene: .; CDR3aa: CASNGGTGGNSPLHF
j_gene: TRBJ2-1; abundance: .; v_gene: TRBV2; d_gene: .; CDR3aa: CASSGRVGWGGNNEQFF
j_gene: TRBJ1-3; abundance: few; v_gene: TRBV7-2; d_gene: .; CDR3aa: CASSQGSGAGNTIYF
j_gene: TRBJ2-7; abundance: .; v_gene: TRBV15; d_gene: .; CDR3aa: CATSSANSYEQYF
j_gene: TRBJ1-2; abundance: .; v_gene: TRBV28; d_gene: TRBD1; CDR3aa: CASRAQGEGGYTF
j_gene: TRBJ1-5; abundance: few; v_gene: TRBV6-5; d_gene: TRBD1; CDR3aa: CASSDGQGANQPQHF
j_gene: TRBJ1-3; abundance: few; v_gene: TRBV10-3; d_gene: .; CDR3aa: CAISELTGHTIYF
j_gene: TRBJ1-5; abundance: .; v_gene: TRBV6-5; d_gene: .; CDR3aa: CASSWTLSGQPQHF
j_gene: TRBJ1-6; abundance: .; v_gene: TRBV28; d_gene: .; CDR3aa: CASSPQTGHNSPLHF
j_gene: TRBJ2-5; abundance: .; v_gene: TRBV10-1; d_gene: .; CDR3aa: CASSESIGAQETQYF
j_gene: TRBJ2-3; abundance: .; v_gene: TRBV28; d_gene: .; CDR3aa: CASKRQGVGTQYF
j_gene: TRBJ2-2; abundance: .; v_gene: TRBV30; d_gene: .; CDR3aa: CAWSVPAGELFF
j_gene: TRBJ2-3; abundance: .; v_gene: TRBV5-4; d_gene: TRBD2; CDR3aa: CASSSLAGETDTQYF
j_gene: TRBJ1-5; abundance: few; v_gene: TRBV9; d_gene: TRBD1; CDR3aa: CASSGAGGWNQPQHF
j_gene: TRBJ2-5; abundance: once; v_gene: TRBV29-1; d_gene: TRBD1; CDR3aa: CSVEVLGQEEETQYF
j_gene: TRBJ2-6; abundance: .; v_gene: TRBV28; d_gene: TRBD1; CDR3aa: CASTAGGLVSGANVLTF
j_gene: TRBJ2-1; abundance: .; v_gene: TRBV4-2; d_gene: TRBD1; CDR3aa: CASSLQQGSSYNEQFF
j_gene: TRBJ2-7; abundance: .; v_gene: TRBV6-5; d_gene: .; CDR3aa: CASRPPQGHTYEQYF